Given below is one T cell receptor beta chain in context. Its antigen is not known. This record belongs to a study of T cell responses to AZD1222 COVID-19 vaccine. Study observations and caveats: Nearly half of unique spike-specific TCRs reportedly avoided B.1.351 and B.1.1.7 mutated regions. The study identified only five to seven AZD1222 recipients as seropositive at baseline. There were repertoire samples only from the period after the peak T cell response. Most donors were white British and more were female, and clonal diversity was possibly underestimated.

Trimming cost V 4 bases and J 12 bases, with 25 bases left between them. In germline, CDR1 is LNHDA, CDR2 SQIVND (reference sequence). This CDR3 comprises 15 residues. Sequenced by immunoSEQ multiplex PCR; TCRdb stores in-frame clones only, minus some. The sample comprises around 140,000 clones, around nine tenths of which are singletons, and about 3.7% rests with the top ten. The specimen comprised peripheral blood, sampled on day 0 of AZD1222 vaccination. The chain uses TRBV19 and TRBJ2-7; maybe TRBD2 (6 bases). The TCR was taken from an adult in good health. CDR3 sequence (DNA): TGTGCCAGTAGTACAGAGGGAGGCTCTTCGGTGAGAAGGTACTTC. Residues: CASSTEGGSSVRRYF. The full variable domain, completed using reference TRBV19 and TRBJ2-7, is DGGITQSPKYLFRKEGQNVTLSCEQNLNHDAMYWYRQDPGQGLRLIYYSQIVNDFQKGDIAEGYSVSREKKESFPLTVTSAQKNPTAFYLCASSTEGGSSVRRYFGPGTRLTVT.